This T cell receptor beta chain was sequenced for a study of blood T cell repertoires in COVID-19. Across the study: Samples came from the United States, Italy and Spain, spanning acute and convalescent COVID-19. PBMCs, B-cell-depleted T cells, or T cells were the source of the cDNA or gDNA that made up the material.

Cohort allocation depended upon clinical history that participants reported. Authors' processing steps: It was from reference gene primer amplification that nucleated cell counts were estimated. The repertoire was sequenced with immunoSEQ multiplex PCR; TCRdb's copy has only in-frame clones and lacks some. The V and J calls and clone size come from that table; D and trimming were worked out from the DNA. The table has roughly 160,000 clones, about 80% seen once; the top ten hold less than 4%. The V gene lost 3 bases and the J gene lost 4 bases, with 12 bases spanning the gap. The CDR3 length is 14 residues. Germline loops: CDR1 ENHRY, CDR2 SYGVKD.

The receptor was derived from a woman aged 55 to 70 who had recovered from COVID-19. Sequencing input: PBMCs or T cells enriched from blood (not recorded which). The chain uses TRBV10-3 and TRBJ1-1; no firm D call. The DNA of the CDR3 is TGTGCCATCAGTGAATTAGAGGGTTCCACTGAAGCTTTCTTT. It codes for CAISELEGSTEAFF.